Only a few counts were recorded for the clone carrying this T cell receptor (beta chain). Its antigen remains unknown. The Oncomine TCR Beta short-read assay was applied to DNA of cultured CD4+ T cells. MiXCR, applied by TCRdb to the PCR reads, yields one record per CDR3 protein. Found here are more than 13,000 distinct CDR3 sequences, roughly 22% of them singletons; the top ten hold about 12%. This CDR3 has 15 amino acids. Trimming pared 1 base from V and 2 bases from J, leaving 6 bases between. The record originates from a study of vaccination and CD4 T cells after COVID-19. Study as a whole: Once diagnosed, patients had post-COVID samples drawn a median roughly 110 days later (range 35 to 161). Overlapping spike peptides of SARS-CoV-2, HCoV-NL63, HCoV-OC43 and HCoV-229E stimulated the cells. Whole-study results and caveats: In convalescent patients, 304 of 307 vaccine-specific clones were mono-reactive for SARS-CoV-2 spike. Convalescent patients saw a median around 86% of their reactive clones show up only after vaccination.

Documented treatment: roughly ten-day PBMC culture with coronavirus spike peptide pools or control peptides (ViraFEST assay). This rearrangement joins TRBV12-3 or TRBV12-4 to TRBJ1-6; no clear D gene. Sequencing used CD4+ T cells from blood, cultured in vitro, obtained before SARS-CoV-2 vaccination. This clonotype was obtained from a human donor who received a COVID-19 vaccine. The CDR3 DNA follows: TGTGCCAGCAGTTTAGACAGACCCTATAATTCACCCCTCCACTTT. It codes for CASSLDRPYNSPLHF.